The T cell receptor beta chain under discussion was sequenced for a study of graft-versus-host responses after intestinal transplantation. Turning to the study itself: Once they had received anti-thymocyte globulin induction, all recipients took tacrolimus and steroids for about three years.

Study results and caveats: Present in recipient marrow, GvH clones included some that appeared first in ileum or blood. Individuals who had graft-donor T cell macrochimerism had allografts that showed high graft-versus-host to host-versus-graft clonal ratios.

Worth noting for this clone: The antigen remains undetermined.

The V gene's germline CDR1 is MDHEN and CDR2 SYDVKM. V trimming: 5 bases; J trimming: 5 bases; junction bases outside the gene matches: 5. This CDR3 is 13 amino acids long. Data came from immunoSEQ multiplex PCR; TCRdb stores just in-frame clones and leaves some out. The sample includes approximately 77,000 clones, 85% to 90% of them seen just once. The source is a human donor who received an intestinal transplant. The input for sequencing was unstimulated CD4+ T cells sorted from spleen or lymph node cells, taken before intestinal transplant. This chain joins TRBV28 and TRBJ2-7; 8 bases are shared with TRBD2. The CDR3 protein is CASSAAAGDEQYF. The CDR3 region has the DNA TGTGCCAGCAGTGCAGCAGCGGGAGACGAGCAGTACTTC.